This record covers a single TCR beta chain. No antigen is known for it. V dropped 6 bases and J dropped 4 bases, with 13 bases sitting between them. The germline V gene has CDR1 MDHEN and CDR2 SYDVKM. The CDR3 spans 14 residues. The data stem from a study of cytomegalovirus exposure and HLA in healthy donors. Study summary: It was reported in a later analysis that the 90 to 150 validation repertoires used the same platform as the roughly 640 first-cohort repertoires. Study results and caveats: A classifier reportedly called cytomegalovirus status with high sensitivity and specificity. Most observed TCR sequences were rare, whereas some public TCRs were detected in many donors.

The validation cohort, a group of over a hundred subjects, included the donors and was separate from the roughly 620-subject first cohort. Using immunoSEQ multiplex PCR, the repertoire was profiled, and TCRdb retains in-frame clones only, with some absent. Seen here are 110,000 to 150,000 clones, around 90% observed once, and the top ten hold roughly 6.5%. Sequences were obtained from PBMCs. V gene TRBV28 combines with J gene TRBJ1-5; D possibly corresponds to TRBD1 (6 bases). The sequence came from a woman younger than 45 in good health and CMV-seropositive. In nucleotides, the CDR3 is TGTGCCAGCAGGGCGGGAGGGACAAATCAGCCCCAGCATTTT. It encodes CASRAGGTNQPQHF.